The clone carrying this T cell receptor (beta chain) was picked up one time. The source of the sample is a study of blood T cell repertoires in COVID-19. Overall study: Italy, Spain and the United States were the sources of the convalescent and acute COVID-19 samples. The cDNA or gDNA used as material had been derived from T cells, B-cell-depleted T cells, or PBMCs.

This table comes from immunoSEQ multiplex PCR, and its TCRdb copy is limited to in-frame clones, with some not included. The sample comprises about 45,000 clones, roughly nine tenths of which are singletons, and around 6.5% rests with the top ten. V shed 7 bases and J 10 bases; nucleotides not matched to a gene: 5. The CDR3 is 11 amino acids. In germline, CDR1 is LGHNT, CDR2 FRNRAP. V is TRBV12-5 and J is TRBJ1-1, with TRBD1 identical over 8 bases. This sequence was found in a human donor in a cohort sampled during active COVID-19. The sequencing sample was made of peripheral blood. This chain's CDR3 is CASVQDRAAFF. The DNA of the CDR3 is TGTGCTAGTGTCCAGGACAGGGCAGCTTTCTTT.